This TCR beta chain was observed in a study of CD4 T cells in relation to SARS-CoV-2 and coronaviruses. The unexposed donors gave CD4+ T cells in about 2010-2019, prior to COVID-19. The CDR3 length is 16 residues. The germline V gene has CDR1 LNHDA and CDR2 SQIVND (reference sequence). Trimming at V came to 9 bases and at J to 1 base, leaving 12 bases not matched to a gene. Study-wide points: In roughly 60% of donors, memory CD4+ clonotypes crossrecognized SARS-CoV-2 and at least one common cold coronavirus spike.

The table came from immunoSEQ multiplex PCR; TCRdb's copy has only in-frame clones and leaves some out. The table lists tens of thousands of clones, around 86% of them singletons, with roughly 1.4% in the top ten. Details on this clone: Antigen: not known.

The chain carries TRBV19 and TRBJ2-3; TRBD2 agrees at 8 bases. Sequencing was performed on memory CD4+ T cells from PBMCs. The origin of this receptor is a human donor in good health. CDR3 in amino acids: CASRTSGVLGTDTQYF. In DNA, the CDR3 is TGTGCCAGCCGAACTAGCGGAGTCCTTGGCACAGATACGCAGTATTTT.